Below are 28 T cell receptor beta chains sequenced from a single sample in a study of cytomegalovirus exposure and HLA in healthy donors. This PCR relied on a set of 60 Vbeta primers and 13 Jbeta primers. Clones were read by immunoSEQ multiplex PCR, and TCRdb kept only the in-frame ones, dropping some. The sample carries 210,000 or so clones, more than 75% recorded once. Sequenced material: PBMCs. The receptors shown here come from a human donor in good health.

J is TRBJ1-1 and V is TRBV27, with D tentatively TRBD1 (5 bases). V was cut by 7 bases and J by 0 bases, with 15 bases left in between. CDR1 is MNHEY, CDR2 SMNVEV, per germline (reference sequence). CDR3 length: 15 residues. In nucleotides, the CDR3 is TGTGCCAGCAAATTTTTGACAGAGTTGAACACTGAAGCTTTCTTT. Translating gives CASKFLTELNTEAFF.

The rearrangement links TRBV19 to TRBJ2-7; D is unclear. Germline V gives CDR1 LNHDA, CDR2 SQIVND (reference sequence). CDR3 size: 13 residues. The ends were cut back, 5 bases at V and 9 bases at J, with 17 bases in the middle. CDR3 bases: TGTGCCAGTAGTCCGAATCCTGAGGCATTGCAGTACTTC. Translated, it gives CASSPNPEALQYF.

As concerns this clone: One end of the junction does not line up with germline, which may come from a read error. The genes are TRBV14 and TRBJ2-5; 9 positions agree with TRBD2. Germline V CDR1 and CDR2: SGHDN, FVKESK. The CDR3 runs to 13 residues. CDR3 in amino acids: CASSQEAAGGPNF. CDR3 sequence (DNA): TGTGCCAGCAGCCAAGAGGCAGCGGGAGGCCCAAACTTC.

The chain recombines TRBV5-8 with TRBJ2-3; TRBD1 might be the D (6 bases). The CDR3 runs to 15 residues. The V end was cut by 5 bases, the J end by 0 bases, with 13 bases between. CDR1 SGHTS and CDR2 YDEGEE come from the germline V gene. The chain's CDR3 is CASRLGQSSTDTQYF. CDR3 sequence (DNA): TGTGCCAGCAGACTGGGACAATCTAGCACAGATACGCAGTATTTT.

The chain couples TRBV5-6 to TRBJ2-1; a weak D match, TRBD1 (5 bases). CDR3 size: 16 residues. V lost 3 bases and J 8 bases, leaving 21 bases between the germline ends. CDR1 is SGHDT and CDR2 is YYEEEE in the germline V gene. The CDR3 is CASSSALDPGFHEQFF. Written as DNA, the CDR3 is TGTGCCAGCAGCTCAGCCTTGGACCCAGGGTTCCATGAGCAGTTCTTC.

CDR3 sequence (DNA): TGTGCCAGCAGCCCCAGCGGGAACACTGAAGCTTTCTTT. Protein product: CASSPSGNTEAFF. The rearrangement joins TRBV13 to TRBJ1-1; D call uncertain. CDR1 PRHDT and CDR2 FYEKMQ come from the germline V gene (reference sequence). Between the trimmed V and J ends, which lost 5 bases and 1 base, there was a span of 8 bases. CDR3 length: 13 amino acids.

The chain carries TRBV15 and TRBJ2-1; TRBD2 matches at 7 bases. The CDR3 length is 17 residues. Germline V gives CDR1 LNHNV, CDR2 YYDKDF (reference sequence). The V gene end was trimmed by 0 bases and the J gene end by 4 bases; junction bases not matched to a gene: 9. The CDR3 here is CATSRESGREFYNEQFF. DNA for the CDR3: TGTGCCACCAGCAGAGAATCCGGGCGGGAGTTTTACAATGAGCAGTTCTTC.

V usage is TRBV6-6 and J usage is TRBJ2-3; D is undetermined. Deletions cut 4 bases from V and 2 bases from J, with 7 bases between. Germline CDR1 reads MNHNY; CDR2 reads SVGAGI (reference sequence). The CDR3 length is 13 residues. CDR3 nucleotide sequence: TGTGCCAGCAGTTTCCCTAACACAGATACGCAGTATTTT. Translation gives CASSFPNTDTQYF.

This clone has just a few counts. The rearrangement uses TRBV5-1 and TRBJ1-2, with D possibly matching TRBD1 (6 bases). Trimming took off 0 bases at V and 7 bases at J, with 16 bases between the two ends. The germline CDR1 and CDR2 sequences are SGHRS and YFSETQ. The CDR3 consists of 15 residues. The CDR3 DNA sequence: TGCGCCAGCAGCTTGGAACAGGGTGGACGAGGTGGCTACACCTTC. It yields the protein CASSLEQGGRGGYTF.

In this sample, this clone turned up a few times. Within the sample, other DNA sequences also encode this same CDR3. The chain couples TRBV19 to TRBJ1-5, with 8 bases matching TRBD1. The CDR3 contains 13 residues. In germline, CDR1 is LNHDA, CDR2 SQIVND (reference sequence). The trim removed 9 bases at V and 6 bases at J, leaving 7 bases unmatched. CDR3 protein: CASTDRVGQPQHF. CDR3 bases: TGTGCCAGCACGGACAGGGTGGGTCAGCCCCAGCATTTT. Variable domain in full (rest from reference TRBV19 and TRBJ1-5): DGGITQSPKYLFRKEGQNVTLSCEQNLNHDAMYWYRQDPGQGLRLIYYSQIVNDFQKGDIAEGYSVSREKKESFPLTVTSAQKNPTAFYLCASTDRVGQPQHFGDGTRLSIL.

The chain employs TRBV2 and TRBJ2-5, with 7 bases matching TRBD2. V lost 7 bases and J lost 5; bases outside the gene matches: 16. The CDR3 is 16 amino acids. Germline CDR1 and CDR2: SNHLY and FYNNEI. As DNA, the CDR3 is TGTGCCAGCACCGAGGGCACAGCGGGGCATGGGGAGACCCAGTACTTC. Translating it yields CASTEGTAGHGETQYF.

The gene calls are TRBV27 and TRBJ2-7; D may be TRBD1 (5 bases). CDR3 length equals 14 residues. V gave up 0 bases and J gave up 3 bases, with 9 bases separating them. In germline, CDR1 is MNHEY, CDR2 SMNVEV (reference sequence). For the CDR3, the DNA is TGTGCCAGCAGTTTATCAGGGGATGGCTACGAGCAGTACTTC. Its translation: CASSLSGDGYEQYF.

The chain carries TRBV5-1 and TRBJ1-2, with 8 bases aligning to TRBD1. J lost 5 bases, V lost 7 bases, and 10 bases had no gene match. Looked up from germline, CDR1 is SGHRS and CDR2 is YFSETQ. The CDR3 consists of 14 residues. This CDR3 reads CASGNKQGGYGYTF. DNA for the CDR3: TGCGCCAGCGGTAATAAACAGGGGGGATATGGCTACACCTTC.

The J gene is TRBJ2-3, the V gene TRBV4-2; 8 bases match TRBD1. Losses at the gene ends were 1 base for V and 5 bases for J; bases not matched to a gene: 8. There are 16 residues in the CDR3. The V gene's germline CDR1 is LGHNA and CDR2 YNFKEQ. CDR3 in amino acids: CASSQAAGGHGDTQYF. CDR3 coding DNA: TGTGCCAGCAGCCAAGCGGCAGGGGGCCATGGAGATACGCAGTATTTT.

The chain joins TRBV4-2 to TRBJ2-2; the match to TRBD2 covers 10 bases. The trim removed 8 bases at V and 0 bases at J, leaving 0 bases unmatched. The CDR3 consists of 14 residues. The germline V gene encodes CDR1 LGHNA and CDR2 YNFKEQ. The CDR3: CASGTSANTGELFF. CDR3 sequence (DNA): TGTGCCAGCGGGACTAGCGCGAACACCGGGGAGCTGTTTTTT.

The V gene is TRBV27, the J gene TRBJ1-5; D is perhaps TRBD1 (6 bases). Germline CDR1 is MNHEY and CDR2 is SMNVEV (reference sequence). Trimming pared 5 bases from V and 3 bases from J, leaving 14 bases between. This CDR3 is built from 15 residues. CDR3 nucleotides: TGTGCCAGCAGTCCGATACAGGGTATCAATCAGCCCCAGCATTTT. The encoded protein is CASSPIQGINQPQHF.

Of note for this clone: In the same sample, other DNA sequences code for this CDR3. In DNA, the CDR3 is TGTGCCAGCAGCTTAACCGGTAACACTGAAGCTTTCTTT. It encodes CASSLTGNTEAFF. The rearrangement links TRBV7-3 to TRBJ1-1, with D hard to call. CDR1 and CDR2 (germline): SGHTA, FQGTGA. This CDR3 is 13 amino acids long. V lost 0 bases, J lost 2 bases, and 4 bases lay in between. Using reference TRBV7-3 and TRBJ1-1 for the parts outside the CDR3, the full variable domain is GAGVSQTPSNKVTEKGKYVELRCDPISGHTALYWYRQSLGQGPEFLIYFQGTGAADDSGLPNDRFFAVRPEGSVSTLKIQRTERGDSAVYLCASSLTGNTEAFFGQGTRLTVV.

The V gene is TRBV18, the J gene TRBJ1-4; D gene ambiguous. The germline V gene encodes CDR1 KGHSH and CDR2 LQKENI. The CDR3 totals 18 residues. V was clipped by 2 bases and J by 2 bases, with 18 bases between them. CDR3 coding DNA: TGTGCCAGCTCACCATACCCACAGACGATATCGACTAATGAAAAACTGTTTTTT. It is translated as CASSPYPQTISTNEKLFF.

The J gene is TRBJ1-4, the V gene TRBV28, with D unresolved. This CDR3 comprises 13 residues. V shed 4 bases and J shed 8 bases, with 11 bases lying between them. Germline CDR1 MDHEN, CDR2 SYDVKM. CDR3 loop: CASSSLAREKLFF. CDR3 DNA sequence: TGTGCCAGCAGTTCGCTGGCTCGAGAAAAACTGTTTTTT.

This chain uses TRBV5-1 with TRBJ1-1, with 8 nucleotides matching TRBD1. The CDR3 spans 17 residues. V gave up 4 bases and J gave up 4 bases; unmatched junction bases: 15. Germline CDR1 is SGHRS and CDR2 is YFSETQ. The chain's CDR3 is CASSLRGQGRIGTEAFF. The CDR3 DNA follows: TGCGCCAGCAGCCTACGTGGACAGGGTCGAATCGGCACTGAAGCTTTCTTT.

This clone was found a few times. The chain carries TRBV7-3 and TRBJ2-3; D uncertain. The CDR3 is made up of 18 amino acids. CDR1 SGHTA and CDR2 FQGTGA come from the germline V gene. V shed 3 bases and J shed 0 bases, with 19 bases lying between them. This chain's CDR3 is CASSFNPTTKISTDTQYF. The CDR3, as DNA: TGTGCCAGCAGCTTCAACCCCACCACAAAGATCAGCACAGATACGCAGTATTTT.

This chain links TRBV7-9 with TRBJ2-1; 7 bases match TRBD2. From germline, CDR1 is SEHNR and CDR2 FQNEAQ (reference sequence). This CDR3 is 17 amino acids long. V shed 5 bases, J shed 1 base, and the junction held 11 bases outside the gene matches. CDR3 in DNA: TGTGCCAGCAGCCGACTTAGGGCGGGAGTGTCCTACAATGAGCAGTTCTTC. It encodes CASSRLRAGVSYNEQFF. Together with reference TRBV7-9 and TRBJ2-1, the CDR3 gives the full variable domain: DTGVSQNPRHKITKRGQNVTFRCDPISEHNRLYWYRQTLGQGPEFLTYFQNEAQLEKSRLLSDRFSAERPKGSFSTLEIQRTEQGDSAMYLCASSRLRAGVSYNEQFFGPGTRLTVL.

The rearrangement uses TRBV6-1 and TRBJ1-2; tentatively, D is TRBD1 (5 bases). Trimming shortened V by 6 bases and J by 3 bases, and 14 bases separated the two germline ends. The CDR3 has 14 residues. CDR1 is MNHNS and CDR2 is SASEGT in the germline V gene. CDR3: CASRLLGEDYGYTF. The CDR3 region has the DNA TGTGCCAGCAGGTTATTGGGGGAGGACTATGGCTACACCTTC.

This chain links TRBV2 with TRBJ2-7; 10 nucleotides align to TRBD2. The CDR3 covers 14 residues. With V trimmed by 5 bases and J by 7 bases, 8 bases remained unmatched. CDR1 is SNHLY and CDR2 is FYNNEI in the germline V gene. The CDR3 reads CASSSSGGQGEQYF. The CDR3, as DNA: TGTGCCAGCAGTTCTAGCGGGGGTCAGGGTGAGCAGTACTTC.

CDR3 in amino acids: CASSPGTPYEQYF. CDR3 nucleotides: TGCGCCAGCAGCCCCGGGACTCCCTACGAGCAGTACTTC. The genes are TRBV4-3 and TRBJ2-7; weak D call: TRBD2 (6 bases). V lost 4 bases to trimming and J lost 2 bases, with 9 bases between them. The length of the CDR3 is 13 residues. CDR1 and CDR2 (germline): LGHNA, YSLEER.

The rearrangement joins TRBV29-1 to TRBJ1-5; TRBD1 is a possible D gene (5 bases). Trimming cost V 7 bases and J 7 bases, with 17 bases left between them. CDR3 length: 13 amino acids. Germline assignment: CDR1 SQVTM and CDR2 ANQGSEA. CDR3 in amino acids: CSAARGIGQPQHF. The DNA of the CDR3 is TGCAGCGCCGCCCGGGGGATCGGCCAGCCCCAGCATTTT.

The gene calls are TRBV7-3 and TRBJ2-3; 10 bases agree with TRBD2. The V gene's germline CDR1 is SGHTA and CDR2 FQGTGA. With 4 bases clipped from V and 4 bases from J, the junction kept 8 bases outside the gene matches. This CDR3 is built from 16 residues. The CDR3 loop reads CASSYRSSGRSDTQYF. In DNA, the CDR3 is TGTGCCAGCAGCTATCGATCTAGCGGGAGATCAGATACGCAGTATTTT. Complete variable domain (other parts from reference TRBV7-3 and TRBJ2-3): GAGVSQTPSNKVTEKGKYVELRCDPISGHTALYWYRQSLGQGPEFLIYFQGTGAADDSGLPNDRFFAVRPEGSVSTLKIQRTERGDSAVYLCASSYRSSGRSDTQYFGPGTRLTVL.

This chain joins TRBV7-3 and TRBJ2-7; no clear D gene. V was shortened by 4 bases and J by 0 bases, with 7 bases between the two germline ends. CDR3 size: 13 residues. Per the germline V gene, CDR1 is SGHTA and CDR2 is FQGTGA. This CDR3 reads CASSSSPSYEQYF. In DNA, the CDR3 is TGTGCCAGCAGCTCATCCCCCTCCTACGAGCAGTACTTC.